Following are 14 T cell receptor beta chains from one sample sequenced in a study of T cells in Graves' hyperthyroidism and ophthalmopathy. From RNA transcripts, TCR beta CDR3 regions were amplified. When the TCR CDR3 underwent first-round RT-PCR, the HTBI primer set was used. TCRdb re-called the multiplex PCR reads with MiXCR, one entry per CDR3 protein. The table includes about 500,000 distinct CDR3 sequences, over 15% detected once. Input material: blood. These receptors were collected from a woman younger than 30 with Graves' ophthalmopathy.

Ten or more counts support this clonotype. V usage is TRBV27 and J usage is TRBJ2-7; 10 bases map to TRBD2. The length of the CDR3 is 15 residues. Trimming cost V 2 bases and J 3 bases; bases outside gene matches: 4. Germline-derived CDR1 and CDR2 are MNHEY and SMNVEV (reference sequence). CDR3 sequence (DNA): TGTGCCAGCAGTTTAACAGTAGCGGGAGGCTACGAGCAGTACTTC. Its protein is CASSLTVAGGYEQYF.

This clonotype was picked up many times. The J gene is TRBJ1-4, the V gene TRBV2, with no clear D. V was cut by 3 bases and J by 4 bases, with 9 bases left in between. The CDR3 extends over 14 amino acids. Germline values: CDR1 SNHLY, CDR2 FYNNEI. CDR3 DNA sequence: TGTGCCAGCAGTGATGCCAGGCTTAATGAAAAACTGTTTTTT. Translation gives CASSDARLNEKLFF.

The rearrangement uses TRBV20-1 and TRBJ1-4, with a possible D match to TRBD1 (5 bases). V was trimmed by 3 bases and J by 6 bases, leaving 8 bases between them. The CDR3 spans 12 residues. CDR1 and CDR2 (germline): DFQATT, SNEGSKA (reference sequence). In DNA, the CDR3 is TGCAGTGCTAGTGGCAGGGATGAAAAACTGTTTTTT. It codes for CSASGRDEKLFF.

This clonotype was seen many times. This sequence joins TRBV6-2 or TRBV6-3 and TRBJ2-7, with 7 bases matching TRBD1. J lost 2 bases, V lost 4 bases, and 8 bases had no gene match. Germline CDR1 MNHEY, CDR2 SVGEGT. This CDR3 region has 15 residues. The CDR3 DNA reads as TGTGCCAGCAGTTCCGCCGGGACAGATACCTACGAGCAGTACTTC. Translation: CASSSAGTDTYEQYF.

This clonotype was detected a few times. This chain connects TRBV28 to TRBJ1-5, with 8 bases matching TRBD1. The germline V gene encodes CDR1 MDHEN and CDR2 SYDVKM. Trimming cost V 1 base and J 7 bases; bases outside gene matches: 6. This CDR3 comprises 15 residues. Written as DNA, the CDR3 is TGTGCCAGCAGTTTATCGGGCAGGGGGCACCAGCCCCAGCATTTT. The encoded protein is CASSLSGRGHQPQHF.

This clonotype was observed a few times. The chain recombines TRBV20-1 with TRBJ2-7; a weak D match, TRBD2 (6 bases). The length of the CDR3 is 13 residues. The V gene's germline CDR1 is DFQATT and CDR2 SNEGSKA (reference sequence). V was trimmed by 2 bases and J by 9 bases, leaving 17 bases between them. The CDR3 DNA sequence: TGCAGTGCTAGATCGCGACTAGATCTGGGGCAGTACTTC. Encoded protein: CSARSRLDLGQYF.

The sample holds many counts of this clonotype. The chain uses TRBV2 and TRBJ1-5; no clear D gene. The V gene lost 6 bases and the J gene lost 3 bases, with 9 bases spanning the gap. Germline V gene data show CDR1 as SNHLY and CDR2 as FYNNEI. CDR3 size: 13 residues. The CDR3 sequence: CASRLTLNQPQHF. CDR3 sequence (DNA): TGTGCCAGCAGACTCACTCTCAATCAGCCCCAGCATTTT.

This clonotype was seen repeatedly, ten times or more. The genes are TRBV5-1 and TRBJ2-1; D not certain. Trimming removed 1 base at V and 4 bases at J, with 9 bases between. The germline V gene encodes CDR1 SGHRS and CDR2 YFSETQ. The CDR3 loop spans 14 amino acids. CDR3 region: CASSLMLLYNEQFF. CDR3 bases: TGCGCCAGCAGCTTGATGCTACTATACAATGAGCAGTTCTTC. Full variable domain (rest looked up from reference TRBV5-1 and TRBJ2-1): KAGVTQTPRYLIKTRGQQVTLSCSPISGHRSVSWYQQTPGQGLQFLFEYFSETQRNKGNFPGRFSGRQFSNSRSEMNVSTLELGDSALYLCASSLMLLYNEQFFGPGTRLTVL.

In the case of this clonotype: This may arise from a read error, as a much more abundant clone is one base away. V is TRBV5-4 and J is TRBJ1-5; D is unclear. Germline V gene sequence: CDR1 SGHNT, CDR2 YYREEE (reference sequence). Deletions cut 4 bases from V and 3 bases from J, with 5 bases between. The CDR3 sequence is 12 residues long. The CDR3 region has the DNA TGTGCCAGCAGCATGGACAATCAGCCCCAGCATTTT. It yields the protein CASSMDNQPQHF.

The chain combines TRBV6-9 with TRBJ1-2; TRBD1 aligns across 8 bases. Trimming cost V 4 bases and J 7 bases; bases outside gene matches: 5. CDR3 length: 13 residues. Germline V CDR1 and CDR2: MNHGY, SVAAGI. The CDR3 loop reads CASSFHRGGGYTF. The CDR3 nucleotides are TGTGCCAGCAGTTTCCACAGGGGGGGTGGCTACACCTTC.

This clonotype was detected a few times. The rearrangement links TRBV9 to TRBJ1-2, with D perhaps TRBD1 (5 bases). The CDR3 is made up of 15 amino acids. CDR1 is SGDLS and CDR2 is YYNGEE in the germline V gene. Trimming removed 0 bases from V and 3 bases from J, with 12 bases in between. CDR3 amino acids: CASSVGPGMDYGYTF. The CDR3 DNA reads as TGTGCCAGCAGCGTAGGTCCAGGGATGGACTATGGCTACACCTTC.

This clonotype was recorded many times. The chain combines TRBV5-5 with TRBJ2-1, with 7 bases matching TRBD2. Germline V gene data show CDR1 as SGHKS and CDR2 as YYEKEE (reference sequence). This CDR3 spans 15 amino acids. The J segment lost 3 bases and the V segment lost 4 bases, leaving 7 bases of the junction unmatched. CDR3 nucleotide sequence: TGTGCCAGCAGCGCCCCGGGGGGTATCTACAATGAGCAGTTCTTC. Translation gives CASSAPGGIYNEQFF.

This clonotype has a count of ten or more. The chain is built from TRBV7-3 and TRBJ1-1; the match to TRBD1 covers 10 bases. CDR3 size: 17 residues. Trimming took 1 base from V and 1 from J; bases not matched to a gene: 6. Germline assignment: CDR1 SGHTA and CDR2 FQGTGA. CDR3 amino acids: CASSLRGDRGANTEAFF. Here the CDR3 DNA reads TGTGCCAGCAGCTTAAGAGGGGACAGGGGTGCGAACACTGAAGCTTTCTTT.

Comment on this clonotype: A single base separates this from a much larger clone, so it may be a read error. The rearrangement links TRBV12-3 or TRBV12-4 to TRBJ1-3; tentatively, D is TRBD1 (6 bases). This CDR3 is built from 14 residues. V was shortened by 3 bases and J by 9 bases, with 15 bases between the two germline ends. In nucleotides, the CDR3 is TGTGCCAGCAGTTTCAGGAGGACAGTAGCCACCATATATTTT. This sequence encodes CASSFRRTVATIYF.